The rows below give T cell receptor beta chains drawn from one sample of a study of cytomegalovirus exposure and HLA in healthy donors. Measured with immunoSEQ multiplex PCR; TCRdb has only the in-frame clones, and not every one. The table has 55,000 to 85,000 clones, about 60% seen once. The sample consisted of PBMCs. These receptors came from a woman aged 45 to 65 in good health and CMV-seronegative. CDR3s include the opening cysteine and the closing phenylalanine or tryptophan. A D gene is named only where the DNA matches it firmly. Expanded clones get a size class; other rows say once, few or many, or leave the size out.

TRBV10-3	.	TRBJ2-1	TRBD2	CATNPSGGGPYNEQFF	TGTGCCACCAACCCGTCGGGGGGAGGGCCTTACAATGAGCAGTTCTTC
TRBV4-2	few	TRBJ2-3	TRBD2	CASSQLAGASDTQYF	TGTGCCAGCAGCCAACTAGCGGGAGCTTCAGATACGCAGTATTTT
TRBV27	.	TRBJ2-7	.	CASSFSGLLRGGEQYF	TGTGCCAGCAGTTTTTCGGGACTTCTGAGGGGGGGCGAGCAGTACTTC
TRBV4-3	.	TRBJ2-1	TRBD1	CASSHAGQGAYEQFF	TGCGCCAGCAGCCACGCCGGACAGGGGGCCTATGAGCAGTTCTTC
TRBV5-4	few	TRBJ2-7	.	CASSLSRGEQYF	TGTGCCAGCAGCCTGTCCAGGGGCGAGCAGTACTTC
TRBV12-5	.	TRBJ2-5	TRBD1	CASGPTGTGIQETQYF	TGTGCTAGTGGTCCAACCGGGACAGGCATCCAAGAGACCCAGTACTTC
TRBV5-1	.	TRBJ2-1	.	CASSPVSWRGNNEQFF	TGCGCCAGCAGCCCCGTCTCGTGGCGGGGCAACAATGAGCAGTTCTTC
TRBV7-6	.	TRBJ1-1	.	CASSTQGNTEAFF	TGTGCCAGCAGCACTCAGGGGAACACTGAAGCTTTCTTT
TRBV5-4	.	TRBJ2-5	TRBD2	CASSLGSSGGQETQYF	TGTGCCAGCAGCTTGGGGTCTAGCGGGGGCCAAGAGACCCAGTACTTC
TRBV4-2	few	TRBJ1-1	.	CASSQEFSTLGEAFF	TGTGCCAGCAGCCAAGAGTTTTCGACACTCGGTGAAGCTTTCTTT
TRBV5-1	once	TRBJ2-5	.	CASSFGQQETQYF	TGCGCCAGCAGCTTCGGACAGCAAGAGACCCAGTACTTC
TRBV5-1	.	TRBJ1-5	TRBD1	CASSPTGGNSNQPQHF	TGCGCCAGCAGCCCCACAGGGGGAAATAGCAATCAGCCCCAGCATTTT
TRBV19	.	TRBJ1-2	.	CASSISDREFYGYTF	TGTGCCAGTAGTATATCGGACAGAGAATTCTATGGCTACACCTTC
TRBV5-4	.	TRBJ1-1	TRBD1	CASSWDRGNTEAFF	TGTGCCAGCAGCTGGGACAGGGGAAACACTGAAGCTTTCTTT
TRBV5-4	few	TRBJ1-2	.	CASSLNRVIYGYTF	TGTGCCAGCAGCTTGAACAGGGTTATATATGGCTACACCTTC
TRBV7-9	.	TRBJ2-5	TRBD2	CASSFAGEETQYF	TGTGCCAGCAGCTTCGCGGGAGAAGAGACCCAGTACTTC
TRBV19	.	TRBJ1-2	.	CASSSQAGSQLGAGYTF	TGTGCCAGTAGTAGTCAAGCGGGAAGTCAACTCGGCGCAGGCTACACCTTC
TRBV27	.	TRBJ1-5	TRBD1	CASSPLDRGANQPQHF	TGTGCCAGCAGTCCATTAGACAGGGGGGCCAATCAGCCCCAGCATTTT
TRBV5-1	.	TRBJ1-3	.	CASSSRPGYYEGNTIYF	TGCGCCAGCAGCTCCCGCCCGGGATATTATGAAGGAAACACCATATATTTT
TRBV30	.	TRBJ1-5	.	CAWSAVNRYNQPQHF	TGTGCCTGGAGCGCTGTCAACAGGTACAATCAGCCCCAGCATTTT
TRBV6-1	.	TRBJ2-7	TRBD2	CASSEGGRQSRGGEQYF	TGTGCCAGCAGTGAAGGGGGGCGACAGTCCCGGGGGGGCGAGCAGTACTTC
TRBV7-2	medium-sized	TRBJ1-1	.	CASSARQLGDTEAFF	TGTGCCAGCAGCGCACGACAGCTAGGGGACACTGAAGCTTTCTTT
TRBV28	.	TRBJ1-3	.	CASRLDSSSSGNTIYF	TGTGCCAGCAGGCTGGATAGCAGTAGCTCTGGAAACACCATATATTTT
TRBV5-1	.	TRBJ2-3	TRBD1	CASSLGQGSAGTDTQYF	TGCGCCAGCAGCCTGGGACAGGGTTCAGCAGGCACAGATACGCAGTATTTT
TRBV7-9	few	TRBJ1-1	.	CASSLPGGDTEAFF	TGTGCCAGCAGCTTACCGGGGGGGGACACTGAAGCTTTCTTT
TRBV7-8	.	TRBJ2-2	.	CASSFGPKTSFTGELFF	TGTGCCAGCAGCTTTGGGCCCAAAACTAGCTTCACCGGGGAGCTGTTTTTT
TRBV7-9	.	TRBJ1-1	.	CASSIGDRPTEAFF	TGTGCCAGCAGCATAGGCGACAGACCCACTGAAGCTTTCTTT
TRBV4-3	few	TRBJ1-1	.	CASSQVLAGENTEAFF	TGCGCCAGCAGCCAAGTGTTGGCAGGGGAGAACACTGAAGCTTTCTTT
TRBV6-4	.	TRBJ2-3	.	CASRADGTDTQYF	TGTGCCAGCAGGGCGGATGGCACAGATACGCAGTATTTT
TRBV5-4	few	TRBJ1-2	.	CASSSKGNGYTF	TGTGCCAGCAGCTCCAAGGGGAATGGCTACACCTTC
TRBV5-1	.	TRBJ2-7	TRBD2	CASSAAGLANYEQYF	TGCGCCAGCAGCGCTGCGGGACTAGCGAACTACGAGCAGTACTTC
TRBV19	once	TRBJ2-6	TRBD1	CASRDRGQSGANVLTF	TGTGCCAGTAGAGACAGGGGGCAGTCTGGGGCCAACGTCCTGACTTTC
TRBV9	.	TRBJ2-5	.	CASSVGKEAKETQYF	TGTGCCAGCAGCGTAGGAAAGGAGGCCAAAGAGACCCAGTACTTC
TRBV5-1	.	TRBJ1-1	.	CASSLGTVEGNTEAFF	TGCGCCAGCAGCTTGGGGACAGTCGAGGGGAACACTGAAGCTTTCTTT
TRBV6-5	few	TRBJ1-2	TRBD1	CASRLTQGPYGYTF	TGTGCCAGCAGGCTTACACAGGGGCCCTATGGCTACACCTTC
TRBV20-1	few	TRBJ2-3	.	CSAGAGDTQYF	TGCAGTGCTGGTGCCGGGGATACGCAGTATTTT
TRBV4-1	.	TRBJ1-2	.	CASSLGGFFTGNNGYTF	TGCGCCAGCAGCCTAGGAGGGTTTTTTACCGGTAATAATGGCTACACCTTC
TRBV6-6	.	TRBJ1-5	.	CASSRGVDRGDQPQHF	TGTGCCAGCAGTCGGGGGGTTGATAGGGGTGATCAGCCCCAGCATTTT
TRBV5-1	.	TRBJ2-7	.	CASSGGIITYEQYF	TGCGCCAGCAGTGGGGGGATCATCACCTACGAGCAGTACTTC
TRBV6-5	.	TRBJ2-6	.	CASRPGVSGANVLTF	TGTGCCAGCAGACCAGGGGTCTCTGGGGCCAACGTCCTGACTTTC
TRBV4-3	.	TRBJ2-1	TRBD2	CASSQGEGLATYNEQFF	TGCGCCAGCAGCCAGGGAGAGGGACTAGCGACTTACAATGAGCAGTTCTTC
TRBV28	few	TRBJ1-5	.	CASSLLWGDQPQHF	TGTGCCAGCAGTTTATTGTGGGGAGATCAGCCCCAGCATTTT
TRBV5-4	.	TRBJ2-5	.	CASSLGQVKETQYF	TGTGCCAGCAGCTTGGGACAGGTAAAAGAGACCCAGTACTTC
TRBV27	.	TRBJ2-3	TRBD2	CASRPKPQLAGVSDTQYF	TGTGCCAGCAGACCGAAACCGCAACTAGCGGGAGTTTCTGATACGCAGTATTTT
TRBV9	.	TRBJ2-3	TRBD2	CASSGGLAFGTDTQYF	TGTGCCAGCAGCGGGGGACTAGCGTTCGGCACAGATACGCAGTATTTT
TRBV11-2	.	TRBJ2-7	TRBD1	CASSTDRVSYEQYF	TGTGCCAGCAGCACAGACAGGGTCTCCTACGAGCAGTACTTC
TRBV5-4	.	TRBJ2-2	.	CASSSRPGSKGTGELFF	TGTGCCAGCAGCTCCCGGCCGGGGTCTAAGGGCACCGGGGAGCTGTTTTTT
TRBV7-9	few	TRBJ1-1	.	CASSLASRGDEAFF	TGTGCCAGCAGCTTAGCGAGCAGGGGCGATGAAGCTTTCTTT
TRBV2	.	TRBJ1-1	.	CASSVYSRNTEAFF	TGTGCCAGCAGTGTTTACAGCCGAAACACTGAAGCTTTCTTT
TRBV5-1	once	TRBJ1-4	TRBD1	CASSSTGAVPNEKLFF	TGCGCCAGCAGCTCGACAGGGGCCGTCCCCAATGAAAAACTGTTTTTT
TRBV5-6	.	TRBJ1-1	.	CASSHLTDHMGTLNAFF	TGTGCCAGCAGCCACTTAACTGATCACATGGGGACACTGAACGCTTTCTTT
TRBV18	.	TRBJ1-2	.	CASSPPADRYGYTF	TGTGCCAGCTCACCACCGGCAGATCGCTATGGCTACACCTTC
TRBV28	once	TRBJ2-3	TRBD2	CASSSSGPSPDTQYF	TGTGCCAGCAGTTCTAGCGGGCCGTCCCCAGATACGCAGTATTTT
TRBV4-1	.	TRBJ2-3	TRBD2	CASSRPGAGEVGDTQYF	TGCGCCAGCAGCCGACCGGGAGCGGGAGAAGTCGGAGATACGCAGTATTTT
TRBV5-1	few	TRBJ2-2	.	CASSFLDTGELFF	TGCGCCAGCAGCTTCTTAGACACCGGGGAGCTGTTTTTT
TRBV7-2	.	TRBJ1-4	.	CASSLGTEKLFF	TGTGCCAGCAGCTTAGGGACAGAAAAACTGTTTTTT